Described below is a single T cell receptor (beta chain) sequence and its context. Its antigen is still unknown. This entry belongs to a study of cytomegalovirus exposure and HLA in healthy donors. This PCR relied on a set of 60 Vbeta primers and 13 Jbeta primers. The data were produced by immunoSEQ multiplex PCR, yet TCRdb's version contains in-frame clones alone and is incomplete. The sample yields 150,000 to 180,000 clones, 80% seen once. Regarding the study as a whole: In a later analysis, at a false discovery rate of 0.05, 15,000 to 20,000 TCR beta sequences were associated with HLA alleles. With later analysis, a missense DCLRE1C variant became linked to TCR beta V- and J-gene trimming.

The V gene's germline CDR1 is MGHRA and CDR2 YSYEKL. This CDR3 is 15 amino acids long. V lost 4 bases, J lost 2 bases, and 14 bases lay in between. Material: PBMCs. The genes are TRBV4-1 and TRBJ1-1; a weak D match, TRBD1 (6 bases). The receptor comes from a woman aged 35 to 49 in good health and CMV-seropositive. CDR3 amino acids: CASSRGGRVNTEAFF. The CDR3 nucleotides are TGCGCCAGCAGCCGGGGGGGCAGGGTCAACACTGAAGCTTTCTTT.